This T cell receptor beta chain was profiled in a study of persistence of HIV-infected CD4 T cells. Details on this clone: What it binds is unknown.

Germline V CDR1 and CDR2: SGDLS, YYNGEE. Trimming cost V 4 bases and J 2 bases; bases outside gene matches: 2. The CDR3 loop spans 15 amino acids. An overlapping HIV-1 Gag peptide pool stimulated these cells at 0.95 to 1 ug/peptide/mL. Sorting of responding CD4+ T cells relied on upregulated CD40 ligand together with CD69. Inclusion required CMV-positive serology and CD4+ counts above 400 cells/uL. This was the immunoSEQ version 4 assay in survey mode. Assay used: immunoSEQ multiplex PCR; TCRdb lists only in-frame clones, some missing. The sample holds 10,000 or so clones; roughly 85% are singletons and the top ten take roughly 2%.

The chain combines TRBV9 with TRBJ2-1; 11 positions agree with TRBD2. The input for sequencing was CD4+ T cells sorted from PBMCs after roughly 19-hour stimulation, taken from a patient who received antiretroviral therapy. The source of this sequence is an adult woman with HIV who was CMV-seropositive. The DNA for the CDR3 is TGTGCCAGCAGCCTTAGCGGGGGGGCCTACAATGAGCAGTTCTTC. Its protein is CASSLSGGAYNEQFF.